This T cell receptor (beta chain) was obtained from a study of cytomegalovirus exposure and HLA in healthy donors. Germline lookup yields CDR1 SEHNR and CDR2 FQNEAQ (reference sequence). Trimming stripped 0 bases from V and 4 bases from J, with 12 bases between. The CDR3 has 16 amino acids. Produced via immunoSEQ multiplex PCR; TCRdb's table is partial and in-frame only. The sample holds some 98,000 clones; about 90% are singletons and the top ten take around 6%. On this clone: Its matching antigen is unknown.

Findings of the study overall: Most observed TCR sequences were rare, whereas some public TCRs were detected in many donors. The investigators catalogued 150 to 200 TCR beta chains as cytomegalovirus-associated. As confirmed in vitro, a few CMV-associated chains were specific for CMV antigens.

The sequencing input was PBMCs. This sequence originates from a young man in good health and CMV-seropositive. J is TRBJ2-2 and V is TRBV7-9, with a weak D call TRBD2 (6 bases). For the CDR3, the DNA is TGTGCCAGCAGCTTAGCTTCCGGGAGACCCACCGGGGAGCTGTTTTTT. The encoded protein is CASSLASGRPTGELFF.